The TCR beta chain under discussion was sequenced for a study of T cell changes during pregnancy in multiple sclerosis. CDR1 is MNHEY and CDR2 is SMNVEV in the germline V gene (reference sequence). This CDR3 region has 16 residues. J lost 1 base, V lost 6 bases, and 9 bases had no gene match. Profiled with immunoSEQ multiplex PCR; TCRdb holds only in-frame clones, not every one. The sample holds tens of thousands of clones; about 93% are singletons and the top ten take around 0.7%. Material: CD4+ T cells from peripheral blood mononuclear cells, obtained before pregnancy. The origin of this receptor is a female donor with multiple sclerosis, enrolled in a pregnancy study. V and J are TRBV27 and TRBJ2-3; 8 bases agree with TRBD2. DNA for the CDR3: TGTGCCAGCAGCCCTGGACTAGCCCGGGGCACAGATACGCAGTATTTT. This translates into CASSPGLARGTDTQYF.